A single count supports the clone carrying this T cell receptor (beta chain). The antigen is undetermined. This CDR3 contains 14 residues. Unmatched junction bases numbered 2, after V lost 4 bases and J lost 3 bases. CDR1 and CDR2 from the germline V gene are MNHEY and SMNVEV (reference sequence). This entry comes from a study of shared clonotypes between healthy human individuals. Study context: Aged between 18 and 49, the donors were a couple of women and three men.

Every subset's genomic DNA went evenly onto several immunoSEQ plates. Profiling relied on immunoSEQ multiplex PCR, and the TCRdb table lists in-frame clones only, not all of them. The table has roughly 1,800,000 clones, roughly 95% seen once. Whole-study findings and limits: Among non-shared clonotypes, generation probabilities were lower than among those shared by all four donors.

Positively selected for CCR7, the CD45RO-negative cells used as naive CD8 cells excluded terminally differentiated effector memory CD45RA+ cells. The clonotype was recovered from a man between 18 and 35 years old in good health. What was sequenced was naive CD8+ T cells sorted from blood. This chain uses TRBV27 with TRBJ1-2; 10 nucleotides align to TRBD1. In nucleotides, the CDR3 is TGTGCCAGCAGTTCGACAGGGGGCCACTATGGCTACACCTTC. Translation gives CASSSTGGHYGYTF.